This T cell receptor beta chain was sequenced for a study of T-cell reconstitution after alpha-beta-depleted transplantation in children. Trimming at V came to 4 bases and at J to 2 bases, leaving 6 bases not matched to a gene. The CDR3 sequence is 14 residues long. Germline loops: CDR1 SQVTM, CDR2 ANQGSEA. For TCRbeta, the library was prepared with unique molecular identifiers. One entry per CDR3 protein results from TCRdb running MiXCR on the PCR reads. The sample carries approximately 400,000 distinct CDR3 sequences, approximately 11% recorded once. The sample holds a few counts of this clonotype. This TCR was sampled from a human donor who donated a stem cell graft to a child with acute myeloid leukemia. This sample comprised PBMCs from the stem cell graft donor, obtained from the stem cell graft. The V and J genes are TRBV29-1 and TRBJ2-7; 9 bases fit TRBD1. CDR3 nucleotide sequence: TGCAGCGTTGGGAGGGACAGGGAGCCCTACGAGCAGTACTTC. The encoded protein is CSVGRDREPYEQYF.